This TCR beta chain was identified during a study of T cell responses to AZD1222 COVID-19 vaccine. Study results and caveats: Vaccine-associated CD4 TCRs ranged over spike, dominating at 160-218 and 743-854. An increase in Spike-specific TCR breadth and depth was observed after two AZD1222 doses.

Germline V lookup: CDR1 LGHNA, CDR2 YSLEER. This CDR3 contains 16 residues. The germline V and J ends were trimmed by 0 bases and 0 bases, with 11 bases remaining between them. In regard to this clone: What it binds is not known.

Assay: immunoSEQ multiplex PCR; the TCRdb copy retains only in-frame clones and omits some. Of 150,000 or so clones listed, 80% to 90% are singletons. This chain connects TRBV4-3 to TRBJ1-2; D is unclear. This receptor was obtained from an adult in good health. The specimen comprised peripheral blood, sampled on day 0 of AZD1222 vaccination. CDR3 region: CASSQDRQRANYGYTF. CDR3 DNA: TGCGCCAGCAGCCAAGATCGGCAAAGAGCTAACTATGGCTACACCTTC.